The clone carrying this T cell receptor (beta chain) was observed many times. These data are taken from a study of T cells in Graves' hyperthyroidism and ophthalmopathy. Uncontrolled infections, other autoimmune diseases, pregnancy or lactation led to exclusion of patients. This blood was taken when hyperthyroidism was first diagnosed, before any ophthalmopathy symptoms existed. V lost 0 bases to trimming and J lost 4 bases; unmatched junction nucleotides: 5. The CDR3 has 15 residues. The source material, RNA transcripts, was used to amplify TCR beta CDR3 regions. The HTBI primer set was used in a first-round RT-PCR of the TCR CDR3. One entry per CDR3 protein, called by TCRdb with MiXCR from the multiplex PCR reads. The sample contains approximately 720,000 distinct CDR3 sequences, 15% to 20% of which appear only once.

The receptor's source is a woman aged 45-65 years with Graves' hyperthyroidism that later progressed to Graves' ophthalmopathy. Sequenced sample: blood. The V gene is TRBV12-3 or TRBV12-4, the J gene TRBJ2-7; 8 nucleotides line up with TRBD2. CDR3 amino acids: CASSLASGDNYEQYF. CDR3 nucleotide sequence: TGTGCCAGCAGTTTAGCTAGCGGGGACAATTACGAGCAGTACTTC.